This T cell receptor beta chain was documented in a study of shared clonotypes between healthy human individuals. In germline, CDR1 is SGHTA, CDR2 FQGNSA. V shed 5 bases and J shed 5 bases, with 13 bases lying between them. The CDR3 is 14 residues long. Across several immunoSEQ plates, the genomic DNA of each subset was split evenly. Data came from immunoSEQ multiplex PCR; TCRdb stores just in-frame clones and leaves some out. This sample has about 1.1 million clones, with around 82% found just once. The TCR sequence derives from a man between 18 and 29 years old in good health. Some clones in this sample may be carry-over from other donors' samples. This chain connects TRBV7-2 to TRBJ1-5; possibly TRBD1 for D (6 bases). The sequenced material came from memory CD4+ T cells from PBMCs. This sample's subset: CD45RA-negative fraction. CDR3 sequence (DNA): TGTGCCAGCAGCACACCTGACAGGTATCAGCCCCAGCATTTT. The encoded protein is CASSTPDRYQPQHF.